These 32 T cell receptor beta chains were sequenced from one sample in a study of blood T cell repertoires in COVID-19 (TCRdb year 2020). Preparation of the library involved the immunoSEQ multiplex PCR assay. TCRdb re-hosts the immuneACCESS table, in-frame sequences only. Its copies lack some clones; in the studies checked, an unresolved V gene accounts for under half of them, and the cause for the rest is not known. Within this sample are about 42,000 clones, with 70% to 80% of them counted one time only. The top ten clones comprise roughly 8.7% of the sample. Material: peripheral blood. The receptors come from a man in his 70s with active or convalescent COVID-19.

This clone has a handful of counts. V and J are TRBV30 and TRBJ2-1, with 9 nucleotides matching TRBD1. V lost 2 bases and J lost 7; bases outside the gene matches: 3. The CDR3 is 13 residues long. Germline loops: CDR1 GTSNPN, CDR2 SVGIG (reference sequence). The CDR3 here is CAWSTGGQNEQFF. The DNA for the CDR3 is TGTGCCTGGAGTACAGGGGGCCAAAATGAGCAGTTCTTC.

The chain links TRBV5-1 to TRBJ2-2; the match to TRBD2 covers 10 bases. The germline V gene has CDR1 SGHRS and CDR2 YFSETQ. The CDR3 contains 16 residues. The J segment lost 7 bases and the V segment lost 6 bases, leaving 12 bases of the junction unmatched. For the CDR3, the DNA is TGCGCCAGCAAATCTCGGACTAGCGGCCAAAACGGGGAGCTGTTTTTT. This codes for CASKSRTSGQNGELFF. Supplemented by reference TRBV5-1 and TRBJ2-2, the full variable domain reads KAGVTQTPRYLIKTRGQQVTLSCSPISGHRSVSWYQQTPGQGLQFLFEYFSETQRNKGNFPGRFSGRQFSNSRSEMNVSTLELGDSALYLCASKSRTSGQNGELFFGEGSRLTVL.

The chain uses TRBV12-3 or TRBV12-4 and TRBJ1-3, with D possibly being TRBD1 (5 bases). The CDR3 totals 12 residues. With 10 bases removed from V and 0 bases from J, the gap between germline ends came to 7 bases. The CDR3, as DNA: TGTGCCACTACAGGCTCTGGAAACACCATATATTTT. Translated, it gives CATTGSGNTIYF.

V is TRBV18 and J is TRBJ2-5; TRBD2 matches 7 bases. From germline, CDR1 is KGHSH and CDR2 LQKENI. Germline trimming cut 1 base from V and 5 bases from J; bases unmatched to any gene: 4. This CDR3 contains 14 residues. The DNA of the CDR3 is TGTGCCAGCTCACCACAGCGGGGTTCCGAGACCCAGTACTTC. This gives the protein CASSPQRGSETQYF.

V usage is TRBV6-5 and J usage is TRBJ1-2; a weak D match, TRBD1 (6 bases). V was pared by 6 bases and J by 4 bases, with 12 bases between. The germline CDR1 and CDR2 sequences are MNHEY and SVGAGI. This CDR3 is 13 amino acids long. CDR3 region: CASRQGTIYGYTF. The CDR3 DNA follows: TGTGCCAGCAGACAGGGAACAATCTATGGCTACACCTTC.

The rearrangement uses TRBV5-4 and TRBJ1-2, with 9 bases fitting TRBD1. This CDR3 contains 15 residues. Germline CDR1 reads SGHNT; CDR2 reads YYREEE (reference sequence). The trim removed 0 bases at V and 6 bases at J, leaving 6 bases unmatched. The CDR3 DNA sequence: TGTGCCAGCAGCTTGGTGACAGGGGGAATGAATGGCTACACCTTC. Its protein product is CASSLVTGGMNGYTF.

The V call is TRBV30, the J call TRBJ1-3, with 9 bases matching TRBD1. The ends lost 3 bases at V and 6 bases at J; junction bases unmatched: 6. CDR3 length: 14 residues. Germline V gene sequence: CDR1 GTSNPN, CDR2 SVGIG (reference sequence). CDR3: CAWSLTGGENTIYF. The CDR3 DNA is TGTGCCTGGAGCCTAACAGGGGGCGAAAACACCATATATTTT.

The chain uses TRBV7-2 and TRBJ1-1; D gene unclear. This CDR3 is 13 amino acids long. CDR1 is SGHTA, CDR2 FQGNSA, per germline. Trimming cost V 5 bases and J 5 bases, with 12 bases left between them. This CDR3 is CASSPSSGTEAFF. Here the CDR3 DNA reads TGTGCCAGCAGCCCTAGTAGTGGAACTGAAGCTTTCTTT.

The gene calls are TRBV9 and TRBJ1-3; D is ambiguous. The CDR3 is 15 amino acids. Deletions cut 4 bases from V and 0 bases from J, with 11 bases between. Germline CDR1 is SGDLS and CDR2 is YYNGEE. The CDR3 loop reads CASSTVGSSGNTIYF. In nucleotides, the CDR3 is TGTGCCAGCAGCACAGTGGGCTCCTCTGGAAACACCATATATTTT.

The rearrangement joins TRBV18 to TRBJ1-4, with D uncertain. The V end lost 3 bases, the J end lost 0 bases, and 5 bases lay between the germline ends. The CDR3 totals 14 residues. From germline, CDR1 is KGHSH and CDR2 LQKENI. CDR3 loop: CASSPGATNEKLFF. The CDR3 DNA reads as TGTGCCAGCTCACCGGGCGCAACTAATGAAAAACTGTTTTTT.

A few counts support this clone. The gene calls are TRBV19 and TRBJ1-2; maybe TRBD1 (6 bases). With 6 bases removed from V and 7 bases from J, the gap between germline ends came to 18 bases. Germline loops: CDR1 LNHDA, CDR2 SQIVND (reference sequence). The CDR3 is made up of 14 amino acids. In DNA form, the CDR3 reads TGTGCCAGTAGGACCGACAGGAGGATAAGTGGCTACACCTTC. Protein: CASRTDRRISGYTF.

This sequence joins TRBV7-2 and TRBJ2-3, with D possibly TRBD1 on 5 matching bases. The CDR3 consists of 14 residues. CDR1 is SGHTA and CDR2 is FQGNSA in the germline V gene. Deletions cut 4 bases from V and 4 bases from J, with 12 bases between. This CDR3 is CASSWGGGPDTQYF. CDR3 nucleotides: TGTGCCAGCAGCTGGGGCGGCGGTCCAGATACGCAGTATTTT. The full variable domain, completed using reference TRBV7-2 and TRBJ2-3, is GAGVSQSPSNKVTEKGKDVELRCDPISGHTALYWYRQSLGQGLEFLIYFQGNSAPDKSGLPSDRFSAERTGGSVSTLTIQRTQQEDSAVYLCASSWGGGPDTQYFGPGTRLTVL.

The chain joins TRBV5-1 to TRBJ2-3; TRBD2 matches at 12 bases. This CDR3 is built from 16 residues. V was pared by 4 bases and J by 2 bases, with 5 bases of the junction left unmatched. The germline gives CDR1 SGHRS, CDR2 YFSETQ. As DNA, the CDR3 is TGCGCCAGCAGCCCAAGGACTAGCGGGACCACAGATACGCAGTATTTT. Translated: CASSPRTSGTTDTQYF.

This clone was observed a handful of times. The rearrangement uses TRBV30 and TRBJ1-2; no clear D gene. CDR1 and CDR2 (germline): GTSNPN, SVGIG (reference sequence). CDR3 length equals 11 residues. Between the trimmed V and J ends, which lost 6 bases and 8 bases, there was a span of 13 bases. This chain's CDR3 is CACTLGGGYTF. The CDR3 coding sequence is TGTGCCTGTACCCTAGGCGGGGGCTACACCTTC. Together with reference TRBV30 and TRBJ1-2, the CDR3 gives the full variable domain: SQTIHQWPATLVQPVGSPLSLECTVEGTSNPNLYWYRQAAGRGLQLLFYSVGIGQISSEVPQNLSASRPQDRQFILSSKKLLLSDSGFYLCACTLGGGYTFGSGTRLTVV.

The chain couples TRBV4-2 to TRBJ2-6, with no clear D. The CDR3 is 15 amino acids. CDR1 LGHNA and CDR2 YNFKEQ come from the germline V gene. Trimming shortened V by 4 bases and J by 2 bases, and 9 bases separated the two germline ends. The CDR3: CASSLALTGANVLTF. CDR3 DNA: TGTGCCAGCAGCCTGGCCCTTACTGGGGCCAACGTCCTGACTTTC.

This chain links TRBV5-6 with TRBJ1-3, with D perhaps TRBD1 (5 bases). Germline V CDR1 and CDR2: SGHDT, YYEEEE. V was shortened by 1 base and J by 1 base, with 12 bases between the two germline ends. This CDR3 is 16 amino acids long. This CDR3 reads CASSLLGGGSGNTIYF. The CDR3 DNA reads TGTGCCAGCAGCTTGTTGGGGGGAGGATCTGGAAACACCATATATTTT.

CDR3 protein: CASSLARASEQYF. CDR3 DNA sequence: TGTGCCAGCAGCTTAGCGCGGGCTAGCGAGCAGTACTTC. The chain joins TRBV7-6 to TRBJ2-7, with a tentative D call TRBD2 (5 bases). V gave up 0 bases and J gave up 6 bases, with 9 bases separating them. The CDR3 runs to 13 residues. CDR1 is SGHVS, CDR2 FNYEAQ, per germline.

The genes are TRBV7-2 and TRBJ1-5, with D tentatively TRBD1 (5 bases). V gave up 5 bases and J gave up 9 bases, with 14 bases separating them. In germline, CDR1 is SGHTA, CDR2 FQGNSA. The CDR3 is 13 amino acids. The CDR3 sequence is CASSVQVLSPQHF. CDR3 in DNA: TGTGCCAGCAGCGTACAGGTTTTATCGCCCCAGCATTTT.

This clone turned up a few times. The gene calls are TRBV10-3 and TRBJ1-4, with 9 nucleotides matching TRBD1. Looked up from germline, CDR1 is ENHRY and CDR2 is SYGVKD. J was trimmed by 0 bases and V by 10 bases; bases with no gene match: 6. This CDR3 has 15 amino acids. This CDR3 is CATGQGSATNEKLFF. The CDR3 DNA reads as TGTGCCACCGGACAGGGGTCTGCAACTAATGAAAAACTGTTTTTT.

This clone has a single count. The chain links TRBV5-4 to TRBJ2-7; no reliable D call. CDR1 is SGHNT and CDR2 is YYREEE in the germline V gene (reference sequence). Trimming shortened V by 0 bases and J by 2 bases, and 9 bases separated the two germline ends. The CDR3 has 14 amino acids. Written as DNA, the CDR3 is TGTGCCAGCAGCTTGGATCCAGGAACCTACGAGCAGTACTTC. Amino acid sequence: CASSLDPGTYEQYF. The variable domain in full, completed from reference TRBV5-4 and TRBJ2-7, reads ETGVTQSPTHLIKTRGQQVTLRCSSQSGHNTVSWYQQALGQGPQFIFQYYREEENGRGNFPPRFSGLQFPNYSSELNVNALELDDSALYLCASSLDPGTYEQYFGPGTRLTVT.

The chain uses TRBV4-2 and TRBJ2-2; possible D gene TRBD2, 5 bases. V dropped 4 bases and J dropped 2 bases, with 14 bases sitting between them. Germline CDR1 reads LGHNA; CDR2 reads YNFKEQ. The CDR3 runs to 16 residues. The CDR3 reads CASSPAGYRNTGELFF. The CDR3 DNA reads TGTGCCAGCAGCCCGGCGGGTTATCGTAACACCGGGGAGCTGTTTTTT.

The chain joins TRBV7-3 to TRBJ1-2; no clear D gene. Between the trimmed V and J ends, which lost 1 base and 0 bases, there was a span of 9 bases. CDR1 is SGHTA, CDR2 FQGTGA, per germline. The CDR3 has 15 residues. The CDR3 sequence is CASSLNPSANYGYTF. The DNA of the CDR3 is TGTGCCAGCAGCTTAAATCCCTCTGCTAACTATGGCTACACCTTC. Together with reference TRBV7-3 and TRBJ1-2, the CDR3 gives the full variable domain: GAGVSQTPSNKVTEKGKYVELRCDPISGHTALYWYRQSLGQGPEFLIYFQGTGAADDSGLPNDRFFAVRPEGSVSTLKIQRTERGDSAVYLCASSLNPSANYGYTFGSGTRLTVV.

Concerning this clone: An end of the junction does not agree with germline; a read error may underlie this. This chain uses TRBV18 with TRBJ2-7; perhaps TRBD2 as D (6 bases). Germline V CDR1 and CDR2: KGHSH, LQKENI. The CDR3 has 15 residues. The CDR3 is CASSAPVGTPYEQYF. In nucleotides, the CDR3 is TGTGCCAGCTCAGCACCCGTCGGGACTCCCTACGAGCAGTACTTC.

The chain carries TRBV11-2 and TRBJ2-3, with 7 bases lining up with TRBD2. With V trimmed by 3 bases and J by 4 bases, 7 bases remained unmatched. Germline CDR1 is SGHAT and CDR2 is FQNNGV. The CDR3 is 15 residues long. Here the CDR3 reads CASSFIGEGADTQYF. The DNA of the CDR3 is TGTGCCAGCAGCTTTATAGGGGAGGGTGCAGATACGCAGTATTTT.

This chain uses TRBV11-3 with TRBJ2-3, with 7 bases fitting TRBD2. Germline trimming cut 5 bases from V and 2 bases from J; bases unmatched to any gene: 19. The germline V gene has CDR1 SGHNT and CDR2 YENEEA. The CDR3 extends over 19 amino acids. Here the CDR3 DNA reads TGTGCCAGCAGCCTCACATACTCACGGACTAGGAGGTACACAGATACGCAGTATTTT. It yields the protein CASSLTYSRTRRYTDTQYF.

Only one count was recorded for this clone. CDR3 protein: CASSLWRSGYTF. DNA of the CDR3: TGTGCCAGCAGCTTGTGGAGGTCCGGCTACACCTTC. This chain connects TRBV5-6 to TRBJ1-2, with unresolved D. Germline assignment: CDR1 SGHDT and CDR2 YYEEEE. This CDR3 spans 12 amino acids. Between the trimmed V and J ends, which lost 1 base and 8 bases, there was a span of 9 bases.

This clone has more than one count but fewer than ten. The chain employs TRBV5-1 and TRBJ1-1; unclear D gene. The V end was cut by 0 bases, the J end by 0 bases, with 6 bases between. CDR1 is SGHRS, CDR2 YFSETQ, per germline. The CDR3 extends over 14 amino acids. CDR3 coding DNA: TGCGCCAGCAGCTTGGATGACATGAACACTGAAGCTTTCTTT. Protein: CASSLDDMNTEAFF.

This chain uses TRBV12-3 or TRBV12-4 with TRBJ1-1, with D unclear. Trimming left V 1 base short and J 1 base short, with 4 bases between. The CDR3 runs 13 residues. The CDR3 DNA is TGTGCCAGCAGTTTAGGGAGGAACACTGAAGCTTTCTTT. Protein sequence: CASSLGRNTEAFF.

The rearrangement joins TRBV27 to TRBJ1-1, with a weak D call TRBD1 (5 bases). The CDR3 totals 13 residues. The germline CDR1 and CDR2 sequences are MNHEY and SMNVEV (reference sequence). Between the trimmed V and J ends, which lost 2 bases and 7 bases, there was a span of 11 bases. In DNA form, the CDR3 reads TGTGCCAGCAGTTTAAGACAGACGTATGAAGCTTTCTTT. This translates into CASSLRQTYEAFF.

V and J are TRBV28 and TRBJ1-4; the D gene is possibly TRBD1 (6 bases). The CDR3 contains 15 residues. V shed 7 bases and J shed 7 bases, with 19 bases lying between them. CDR1 and CDR2 (germline): MDHEN, SYDVKM. CDR3 nucleotides: TGTGCCAGCAACGTGGGGGGGCAGAGGGGTGAAAAACTGTTTTTT. It is translated as CASNVGGQRGEKLFF.

The chain recombines TRBV12-5 with TRBJ2-3, with 12 nucleotides matching TRBD2. The CDR3 covers 16 residues. The trim removed 5 bases at V and 2 bases at J, leaving 5 bases unmatched. Germline CDR1 is LGHNT and CDR2 is FRNRAP. In DNA, the CDR3 is TGTGCTAGTGGTCGACTAGCGGGGGCAAACACAGATACGCAGTATTTT. Amino acid sequence: CASGRLAGANTDTQYF.

This chain uses TRBV12-3 or TRBV12-4 with TRBJ2-3, with TRBD2 as a possible D gene (5 bases). The CDR3 length is 12 residues. V was clipped by 1 base and J by 14 bases, with 13 bases between them. CDR3 amino acids: CASSLGAARAYF. CDR3 sequence (DNA): TGTGCCAGCAGTTTAGGAGCGGCACGGGCGTATTTT.